This entry features one T cell receptor beta chain sequence. Antigen: not known. The sample belongs to a study of post-analysis software for immune sequencing data. As for the study in general: Progressive-relapsing, secondary progressive and relapsing-remitting multiple sclerosis were among the disease courses included. Study observations and caveats: Patients showed TRBV5-6, TRBV5-1 and TRBV20-1 among 4 or 5 TRBV segments more frequent than in controls. Significantly lower normalized Chao1 diversity was seen in multiple sclerosis patients than in controls.

Unique molecular identifiers were carried by the TCR beta cDNA libraries. TCRdb analysed the PCR reads with MiXCR anew, one entry per CDR3 protein. The data contain about 460,000 distinct CDR3 sequences, nearly 45% of them singletons. Germline V gives CDR1 DFQATT, CDR2 SNEGSKA (reference sequence). The CDR3 contains 11 residues. Trimming shortened V by 7 bases and J by 6 bases, and 10 bases separated the two germline ends. Sequencing used blood. The sequence derives from a girl under 18 with multiple sclerosis. This rearrangement joins TRBV20-1 to TRBJ2-1, with D uncertain. In DNA form, the CDR3 reads TGCAGTGGGCCGTTGGCCAATGAGCAGTTCTTC. Translated: CSGPLANEQFF.